The clone carrying this T cell receptor (beta chain) was seen just once. The target antigen is unknown. This sample was taken from a study of response to subunit inactivated influenza vaccine. Study-level results: New T cells are recruited in small numbers by each seasonal influenza vaccination, according to the authors' suggestion.

TCRdb reanalysed the RT-PCR reads using MiXCR and keeps one entry per CDR3 protein. The table records hundreds of thousands of distinct CDR3 sequences, 11% to 15% of them present only once. V lost 3 bases and J 4 bases, leaving 15 bases between the germline ends. The CDR3 sequence is 14 residues long. Germline CDR1 reads DFQATT; CDR2 reads SNEGSKA (reference sequence). The sequence was obtained from a man aged 50 or older who received an inactivated influenza vaccine. The starting material was PBMCs from blood, obtained 14 days before vaccination. This chain uses TRBV20-1 with TRBJ2-5; maybe TRBD2 (5 bases). CDR3 DNA: TGCAGTGCTAGGAACTTCTTGGGAGTAGAGACCCAGTACTTC. Protein sequence: CSARNFLGVETQYF.